This T cell receptor (beta chain) was recovered during a study of blood T cells in healthy people across ages. Across the study: When template switching was applied, about one barcoded beta molecule was captured per two T cells.

Concerning this clonotype itself: Its antigen is not identified.

Study-wide results and limits: Aged donors had fewer naive CD4+ cells and lower diversity than long-lived donors.

Together with a sample-barcoded 5' primer, a J-beta primer mix was included in a second PCR lasting about 7 to 11 cycles. Paired-end reads containing CDR3 totaled no fewer than 3 million for each sample. TCRdb ran MiXCR on the 5' RACE reads and lists one entry per CDR3 protein. The table records 890,000 or so distinct CDR3 sequences, 62% of them present only once. The sample taken for sequencing was blood. This TCR derives from a man younger than 40 in good health.

CDR3 region: CASSHTQTPSGANVLTF. The CDR3 nucleotides are TGTGCCAGCAGCCATACCCAGACCCCTTCTGGGGCCAACGTCCTGACTTTC. V usage is TRBV7-2 and J usage is TRBJ2-6, with D uncertain. The germline V gene has CDR1 SGHTA and CDR2 FQGNSA. The CDR3 spans 17 residues. Trimming removed 5 bases from V and 1 base from J, with 15 bases in between.